These 8 T cell receptor beta chains share one sample of origin, sequenced in a study of T cell changes during pregnancy in multiple sclerosis (dated by TCRdb to the late 2010s). The library came from the immunoSEQ multiplex PCR assay. TCRdb re-hosts the immuneACCESS table, in-frame sequences only. Its copies lack some clones; in the studies checked, an unresolved V gene accounts for under half of them, and the cause for the rest is not known. Across this sample there are approximately 130,000 clones, with approximately 93% seen only once. In total, the top ten clones hold 6.2% of the sample. Material: peripheral blood, obtained before pregnancy. Receptor source: a female donor with multiple sclerosis, enrolled in a pregnancy study.

CDR3 residues: CASSQGSGPDIGPYEQYF. The CDR3 coding sequence is TGCGCCAGCAGCCAAGGTAGTGGTCCTGACATCGGTCCCTACGAGCAGTACTTC. The chain has TRBV4-1 and TRBJ2-7; the D is unclear. CDR1 is MGHRA and CDR2 is YSYEKL in the germline V gene. V lost 1 base, J lost 2 bases, and 21 bases lay in between. The CDR3 loop spans 18 amino acids.

The chain carries TRBV27 and TRBJ2-7, with 12 bases fitting TRBD1. Germline CDR1 is MNHEY and CDR2 is SMNVEV (reference sequence). With V trimmed by 7 bases and J by 7 bases, 14 bases remained unmatched. This CDR3 spans 16 amino acids. The CDR3 DNA is TGTGCCAGCACGCCCAGGGGGGGACAGGGGGCTCGAGAGCAGTACTTC. Its translation: CASTPRGGQGAREQYF.

V is TRBV28 and J is TRBJ2-5, with 12 nucleotides matching TRBD2. Germline loops: CDR1 MDHEN, CDR2 SYDVKM. The CDR3 runs to 14 residues. J was trimmed by 7 bases and V by 8 bases; bases with no gene match: 8. CDR3 amino acids: CASDSGLAGRTQYF. In nucleotides, the CDR3 is TGTGCCAGCGACTCAGGACTAGCGGGGAGGACCCAGTACTTC.

The chain is built from TRBV6-4 and TRBJ2-1, with 10 positions matching TRBD2. The germline gives CDR1 MRHNA, CDR2 SNTAGT. This CDR3 has 15 amino acids. Losses at the gene ends were 2 bases for V and 3 bases for J; bases not matched to a gene: 1. The CDR3 region has the DNA TGTGCCAGCAGTGACGTAGCGGGGGGCTACAATGAGCAGTTCTTC. This gives the protein CASSDVAGGYNEQFF.

The chain uses TRBV9 and TRBJ1-4; TRBD1 is a possible D gene (5 bases). The CDR3 is 16 residues long. In germline, CDR1 is SGDLS, CDR2 YYNGEE. V gave up 3 bases and J gave up 3 bases, with 15 bases separating them. In nucleotides, the CDR3 is TGTGCCAGCAGCGCCAGGGAGGGTTCGCCTAATGAAAAACTGTTTTTT. This codes for CASSAREGSPNEKLFF.

This clone was detected once. This sequence joins TRBV6-5 and TRBJ1-2; D is undetermined. The V and J ends lost 5 bases and 6 bases respectively, with 13 bases between them. Germline values: CDR1 MNHEY, CDR2 SVGAGI. This CDR3 has 13 residues. The CDR3 DNA reads as TGTGCCAGCAGTCCTGGGCCCCTGAATGGCTACACCTTC. Translated: CASSPGPLNGYTF.

This clone showed up just once. V gene TRBV5-4 combines with J gene TRBJ2-7; maybe TRBD2 (6 bases). V lost 4 bases and J 1 base, leaving 12 bases between the germline ends. The CDR3 spans 14 residues. Germline assignment: CDR1 SGHNT and CDR2 YYREEE (reference sequence). In DNA form, the CDR3 reads TGTGCCAGCAGCCCAGAGACTAGTTCCTACGAGCAGTACTTC. Protein sequence: CASSPETSSYEQYF.

The CDR3 bases are TGTGCCAGCTCCAGATTGGGGGGTCGCGAGCAGTACTTC. Translation gives CASSRLGGREQYF. The rearrangement links TRBV7-9 to TRBJ2-7, with D possibly matching TRBD2 (6 bases). CDR3 size: 13 residues. Germline values: CDR1 SEHNR, CDR2 FQNEAQ (reference sequence). Deletions cut 8 bases from V and 6 bases from J, with 17 bases between.